Here is one T cell receptor beta chain with its context. The data were taken from a study of blood T cell repertoires in COVID-19. Study-wide context: Before being deemed recovered, Cohort 3 donors had two negative PCRs, clearance, or symptom resolution. Acute and convalescent COVID-19 specimens originated in the United States, Italy and Spain. The analysed material was cDNA or gDNA that came from T cells, B-cell-depleted T cells, or PBMCs.

The CDR3 runs to 16 residues. V was pared by 4 bases and J by 2 bases, with 4 bases of the junction left unmatched. Authors' methods: Amplification of reference gene primers provided the estimated nucleated cell counts. Assay: immunoSEQ multiplex PCR; the TCRdb copy retains only in-frame clones and omits some. From that table come the V and J calls and clone size; the DNA was used to work out D and trimming. The sample includes over 130,000 clones, approximately 80% of them seen just once. Sequencing was done on a sample of PBMCs or T cells enriched from blood (not recorded which). This chain uses TRBV23-1 with TRBJ2-3; 12 nucleotides align to TRBD2. TRBV23-1 is an open reading frame whose function is uncertain. The TCR originated in a man aged 50 or older in a cohort exposed to, infected with or recovered from COVID-19 (not recorded which). The CDR3 here is CASSLSSGRATDTQYF. The DNA for the CDR3 is TGCGCCAGCAGTCTATCTAGCGGGAGGGCCACAGATACGCAGTATTTT.